This T cell receptor beta chain was captured by sequencing in a study of cytotoxic CD8 clonotypes in ibrutinib-treated CLL. Study in general: Results showed some 25 partial and 2 complete responses; following median 68 months, around 15 remained remitted, around twelve advanced. Sample averages reached 255,043 productive templates and approximately 93,000 productive rearrangements.

The source of about 1.9 micrograms of genomic DNA for TCR beta libraries was cryopreserved PBMCs. Target depth was 1 in 200,000 to 1 in 1 million T cells, about 10x per clonotype. The repertoire was sequenced with immunoSEQ multiplex PCR; TCRdb's copy has only in-frame clones and lacks some. The data show about 200,000 clones, about three quarters seen once. CDR3 length: 12 residues. V lost 4 bases, J lost 4 bases, and 8 bases lay in between. Germline V gives CDR1 SGDLS, CDR2 YYNGEE. This receptor was taken from a human donor with chronic lymphocytic leukemia. The V call is TRBV9, the J call TRBJ2-5; no reliable D call. The sequencing used PBMCs, collected after 12 months of ibrutinib treatment. CDR3 region: CASSSQVETQYF. CDR3 in DNA: TGTGCCAGCAGCTCCCAGGTAGAGACCCAGTACTTC.